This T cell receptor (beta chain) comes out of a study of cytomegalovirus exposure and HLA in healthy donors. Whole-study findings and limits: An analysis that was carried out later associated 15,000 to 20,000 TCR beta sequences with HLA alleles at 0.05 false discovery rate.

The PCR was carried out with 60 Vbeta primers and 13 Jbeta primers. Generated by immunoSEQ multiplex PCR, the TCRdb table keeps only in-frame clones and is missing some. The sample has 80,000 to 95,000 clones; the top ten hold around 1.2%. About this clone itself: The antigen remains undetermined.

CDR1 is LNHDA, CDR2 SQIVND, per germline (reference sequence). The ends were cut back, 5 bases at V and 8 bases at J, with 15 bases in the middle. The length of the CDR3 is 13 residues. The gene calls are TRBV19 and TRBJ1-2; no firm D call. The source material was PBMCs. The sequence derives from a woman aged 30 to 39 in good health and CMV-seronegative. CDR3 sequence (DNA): TGTGCCAGTAGTGAGGGAAGGATAACGGGCTACACCTTC. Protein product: CASSEGRITGYTF.